This T cell receptor (beta chain) was sequenced during a study of blood T cells in healthy people across ages. The second PCR ran 7 to 11 cycles with a sample-barcoded 5' primer and J-beta primers. TCRdb re-called the 5' RACE reads with MiXCR, one entry per CDR3 protein. The sample lists some 890,000 distinct CDR3 sequences; under 35% were seen once. Germline-derived CDR1 and CDR2 are ENHRY and SYGVKD. This CDR3 has 14 residues. Trimming at V came to 5 bases and at J to 5 bases, leaving 4 bases not matched to a gene. These data are also associated with another study on T cells of mothers and their children. That paper adds: Reads recorded for TCR beta CDR3 numbered over 9 million per mother and around 2.8 million per child.

This TCR derives from a woman aged 40 to 50 in good health. The chain couples TRBV10-3 to TRBJ2-2; 8 bases line up with TRBD1. Sequencing used blood. CDR3 residues: CAISQGAGTGELFF. In DNA, the CDR3 is TGTGCCATCAGTCAGGGGGCGGGGACCGGGGAGCTGTTTTTT.